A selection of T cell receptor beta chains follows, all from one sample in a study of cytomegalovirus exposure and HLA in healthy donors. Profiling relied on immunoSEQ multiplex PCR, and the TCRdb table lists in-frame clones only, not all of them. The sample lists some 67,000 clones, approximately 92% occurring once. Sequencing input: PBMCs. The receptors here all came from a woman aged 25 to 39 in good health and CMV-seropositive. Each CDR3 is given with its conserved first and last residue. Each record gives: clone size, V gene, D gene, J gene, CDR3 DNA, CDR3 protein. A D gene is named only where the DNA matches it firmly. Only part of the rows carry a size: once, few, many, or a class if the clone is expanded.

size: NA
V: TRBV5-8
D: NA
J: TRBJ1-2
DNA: TGTGCCAGCAGCTTGGGGCCCACTAACTATGGCTACACCTTC
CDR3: CASSLGPTNYGYTF

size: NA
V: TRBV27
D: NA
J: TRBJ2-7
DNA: TGTGCCAGCGGGGCTGATCGCTACGAGCAGTACTTC
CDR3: CASGADRYEQYF

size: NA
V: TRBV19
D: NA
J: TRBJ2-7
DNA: TGTGCCAGTACCCCAACAGGGAGCTCCTACGAGCAGTACTTC
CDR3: CASTPTGSSYEQYF

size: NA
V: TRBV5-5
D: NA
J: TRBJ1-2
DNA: TGTGCCAGCAGCTTGCTTCCGGGTTGGGGCTACACCTTC
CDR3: CASSLLPGWGYTF

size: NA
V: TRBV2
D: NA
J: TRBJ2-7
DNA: TGTGCCAGCAGTGGACAGTCCAGTTTTTCTCTCACCTACGAGCAGTACTTC
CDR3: CASSGQSSFSLTYEQYF

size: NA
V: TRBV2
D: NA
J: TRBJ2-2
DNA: TGTGCCAGCAGTGACGTTGGAGGCGGGGCCGGGGAGCTGTTTTTT
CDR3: CASSDVGGGAGELFF

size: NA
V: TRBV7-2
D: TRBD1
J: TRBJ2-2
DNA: TGTGCCAGCAGCTTAGGGGGGACAGGGAACACCGGGGAGCTGTTTTTT
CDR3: CASSLGGTGNTGELFF

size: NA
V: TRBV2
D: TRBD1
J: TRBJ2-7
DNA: TGTGCCAGCCTGACAGGGACCTTCTACGAGCAGTACTTC
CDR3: CASLTGTFYEQYF

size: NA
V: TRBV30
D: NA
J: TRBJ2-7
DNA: TGTGCCTGGAGACAGGATTCCTACGAGCAGTACTTC
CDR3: CAWRQDSYEQYF

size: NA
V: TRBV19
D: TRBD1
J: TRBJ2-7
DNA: TGTGCCAGTAGTCCGCAAGGGACAGGTCGTCGCTACGAGCAGTACTTC
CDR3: CASSPQGTGRRYEQYF

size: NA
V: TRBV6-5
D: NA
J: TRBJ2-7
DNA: TGTGCCAGCAGTTACGGGGTTAGGGGATACGAGCAGTACTTC
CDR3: CASSYGVRGYEQYF

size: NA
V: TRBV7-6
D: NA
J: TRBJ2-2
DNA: TGTGCCAGCAGCTTAGCGGGTGGGGCAGCCACCGGGGAGCTGTTTTTT
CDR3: CASSLAGGAATGELFF

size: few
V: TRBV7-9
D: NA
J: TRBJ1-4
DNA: TGTGCCAGCAGCTTAGCCGTACTACCGACGGATGAAAAACTGTTTTTT
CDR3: CASSLAVLPTDEKLFF

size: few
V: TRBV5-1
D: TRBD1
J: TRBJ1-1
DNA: TGCGCCAGCAGCTGGGGAGGGACAGGGGACACTGAAGCTTTCTTT
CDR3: CASSWGGTGDTEAFF

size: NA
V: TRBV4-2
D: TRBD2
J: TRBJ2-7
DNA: TGTGCCAGCAGCCAAGATCTGGCGGGGGGGCCCTCCTACGAGCAGTACTTC
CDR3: CASSQDLAGGPSYEQYF

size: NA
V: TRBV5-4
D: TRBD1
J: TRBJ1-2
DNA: TGTGCCAGCAGCTCGTCAGGGGGCGGGTATGGCTACACCTTC
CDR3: CASSSSGGGYGYTF

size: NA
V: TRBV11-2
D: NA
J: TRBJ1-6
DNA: TGTGCCAGCAGCCCTAGGGTGGGGCGGCTAAGCGATTCACCCCTCCACTTT
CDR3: CASSPRVGRLSDSPLHF

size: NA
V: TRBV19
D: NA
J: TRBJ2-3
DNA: TGTGCCAGTTCGAGCGGGAGCACAGATACGCAGTATTTT
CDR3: CASSSGSTDTQYF

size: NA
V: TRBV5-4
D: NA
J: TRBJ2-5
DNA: TGTGCCAGCAGCTGGGGGAGGGAGACCCAGTACTTC
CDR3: CASSWGRETQYF

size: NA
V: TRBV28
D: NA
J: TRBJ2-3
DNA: TGTGCCAGCAGTTTGGCAGGGGGGACTAGCACAGATACGCAGTATTTT
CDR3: CASSLAGGTSTDTQYF

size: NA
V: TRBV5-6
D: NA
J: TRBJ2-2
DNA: TGTGCCAGCAGCTTGGCCTTCCAGGGGTACACCGGGGAGCTGTTTTTT
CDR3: CASSLAFQGYTGELFF

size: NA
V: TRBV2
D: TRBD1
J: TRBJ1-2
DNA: TGTGCCAGCAAGCCACCGGGACAGGGATATGGCTACACCTTC
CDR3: CASKPPGQGYGYTF

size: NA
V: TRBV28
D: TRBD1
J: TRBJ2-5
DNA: TGTGCCAGCAGTCGGACAGGGTACGGGAAGACCCAGTACTTC
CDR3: CASSRTGYGKTQYF

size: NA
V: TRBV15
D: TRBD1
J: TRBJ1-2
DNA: TGTGCCACCAGCAGAGATAGGGACAGGGTGGGGGGCTACACCTTC
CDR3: CATSRDRDRVGGYTF

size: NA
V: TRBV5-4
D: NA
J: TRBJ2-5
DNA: TGTGCCAGCAGCTTGTCAGGGGCCGAGACCCAGTACTTC
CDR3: CASSLSGAETQYF

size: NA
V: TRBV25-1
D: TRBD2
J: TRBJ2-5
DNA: TGTGCCAGCAGTGAACGTGGACTAGCGGGAGGCAAAGAGACCCAGTACTTC
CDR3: CASSERGLAGGKETQYF

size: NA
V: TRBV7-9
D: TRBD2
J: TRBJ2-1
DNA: TGTGCCAGCAGCTACCTAGCGGGATCCTACAATGAGCAGTTCTTC
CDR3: CASSYLAGSYNEQFF

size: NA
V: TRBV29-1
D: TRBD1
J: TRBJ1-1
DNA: TGCAGCGTTTCTCAGGGGGCGCTGCGGGCTGAAGCTTTCTTT
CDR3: CSVSQGALRAEAFF

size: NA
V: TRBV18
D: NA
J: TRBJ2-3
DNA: TGTGCCAGCTCACCACCGGGCAGGGGACCCAATACGCAGTATTTT
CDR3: CASSPPGRGPNTQYF

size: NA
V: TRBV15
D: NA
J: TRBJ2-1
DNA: TGTGCCACCAGCACCTTGGGAGGTGGGAGTAATGAGCAGTTCTTC
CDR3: CATSTLGGGSNEQFF

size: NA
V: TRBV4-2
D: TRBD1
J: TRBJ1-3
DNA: TGTGCCAGCAGCCCGGACAGGAGCACTCGAAACACCATATATTTT
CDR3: CASSPDRSTRNTIYF

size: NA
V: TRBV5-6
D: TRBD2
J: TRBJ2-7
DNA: TGTGCCAGCAGTAACTTAGCGGGAGTAGGATACGAGCAGTACTTC
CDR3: CASSNLAGVGYEQYF

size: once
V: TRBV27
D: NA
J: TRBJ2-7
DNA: TGTGCCAGCAGTTTAGGCAGGGCCGCGTACTACGAGCAGTACTTC
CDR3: CASSLGRAAYYEQYF

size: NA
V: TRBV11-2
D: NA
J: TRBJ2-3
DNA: TGTGCCAGCAGCTTGGGGGGACGCACAGATACGCAGTATTTT
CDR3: CASSLGGRTDTQYF

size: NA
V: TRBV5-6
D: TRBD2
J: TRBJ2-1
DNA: TGTGCCAGCAGCACACTAGCGGGAGTGTACAATGAGCAGTTCTTC
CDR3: CASSTLAGVYNEQFF

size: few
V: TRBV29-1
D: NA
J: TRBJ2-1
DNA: TGCAGCGTTAGTAGAAGGGGATCTTACAATGAGCAGTTCTTC
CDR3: CSVSRRGSYNEQFF

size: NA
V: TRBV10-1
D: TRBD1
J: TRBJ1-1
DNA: TGCGCCAGCAGTGCTGACAGGGGCACTGAAGCTTTCTTT
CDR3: CASSADRGTEAFF

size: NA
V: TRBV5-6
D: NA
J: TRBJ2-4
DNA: TGTGCCAGCAGCTCGTCGGGTTCCAAAAACATTCAGTACTTC
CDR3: CASSSSGSKNIQYF

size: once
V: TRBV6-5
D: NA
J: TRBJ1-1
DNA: TGTGCCAGCCGGGGGGGGGAGACGAAAACTGAAGCTTTCTTT
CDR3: CASRGGETKTEAFF

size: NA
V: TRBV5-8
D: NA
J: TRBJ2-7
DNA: TGTGCCAGCAGCTTGGTTCCTAGCGTCCCAAACGAGCAGTACTTC
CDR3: CASSLVPSVPNEQYF

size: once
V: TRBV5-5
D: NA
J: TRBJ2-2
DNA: TGTGCCAGCAGCTTGGCGGGTGTCAGGGGCCGAACCGGGGAGCTGTTTTTT
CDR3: CASSLAGVRGRTGELFF

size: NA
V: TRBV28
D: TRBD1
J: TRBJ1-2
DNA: TGTGCCAGCAGCAGAAGGACAGGATATGGCTACACCTTC
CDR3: CASSRRTGYGYTF

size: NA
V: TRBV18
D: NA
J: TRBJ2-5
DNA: TGTGCCAGCTCACCATCCGGTGGCCAAGAGACCCAGTACTTC
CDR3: CASSPSGGQETQYF

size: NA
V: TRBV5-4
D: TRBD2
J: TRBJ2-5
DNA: TGTGCCAGCAGCTCTACACTGGGGGGGGAGACCCAGTACTTC
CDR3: CASSSTLGGETQYF